The rows below give T cell receptor beta chains drawn from one sample of a study of T cell clones after liver transplantation. Some clones are missing from TCRdb's copy, which holds only in-frame ones; the method was immunoSEQ multiplex PCR. Here the sample spans fewer than 85,000 clones, roughly 80% being singletons. The specimen comprised CD4+ T cells from blood, sampled 12 months after liver transplant. Source of these receptors: a human patient who received a liver transplant. Some T cells may be the graft donor's. The CDR3 runs from the conserved cysteine through the conserved F or W. A D gene is named only where the DNA matches it firmly. Only part of the rows carry a size: once, few, many, or a class if the clone is expanded.

d_gene | j_gene | abundance | v_gene | CDR3nt | CDR3aa
- | TRBJ1-1 | - | TRBV6-6 | TGTGCCAGCTGGTCAGGGTTTTCTGAAGCTTTCTTT | CASWSGFSEAFF
TRBD1 | TRBJ2-7 | - | TRBV5-1 | TGCGCCAGCAGCTCCACCGGGACAGGGCCGTACTTC | CASSSTGTGPYF
- | TRBJ2-5 | - | TRBV21-1 | TGTGCGCGGGGGCGGTTGCTACAAGAGACCCAGTACTTC | CARGRLLQETQYF
- | TRBJ1-2 | - | TRBV19 | TGTGCCAGCAGGGAGCTCCACACAATAAACTATGGCTACACCTTC | CASRELHTINYGYTF
- | TRBJ1-4 | once | TRBV7-2 | TGTGCCAGCAGCCGCGCCATAACTAATGAAAAACTGTTTTTT | CASSRAITNEKLFF
- | TRBJ2-2 | - | TRBV27 | TGTGCCAGCAGTTTACGGTGGGGGGCGAACACCGGGGAGCTGTTTTTT | CASSLRWGANTGELFF
TRBD2 | TRBJ2-1 | - | TRBV7-2 | TGTGCCAGCAGCGCGACTAGCAGCTCCTACAATGAGCAGTTCTTC | CASSATSSSYNEQFF
TRBD2 | TRBJ2-5 | - | TRBV7-2 | TGTGCCAGCAGCCTCGGACTAGCGGGAACCTTCCAAGAGACCCAGTACTTC | CASSLGLAGTFQETQYF
- | TRBJ2-7 | - | TRBV29-1 | TGCAGCGTTGCGGACAGCCTAGACGACTACGAGCAGTACTTC | CSVADSLDDYEQYF
- | TRBJ2-3 | - | TRBV5-4 | TGTGCCAGCAGCTTGGGGGGTGATACGCAGTATTTT | CASSLGGDTQYF
TRBD1 | TRBJ2-7 | once | TRBV18 | TGTGCCAGCTCACCACCTTCGGACAGGGGTTACGAGCAGTACTTC | CASSPPSDRGYEQYF
TRBD1 | TRBJ1-2 | - | TRBV27 | TGTGCCAGCAGCCTTTATCAGGGGGCGAGTGGCTACACCTTC | CASSLYQGASGYTF
- | TRBJ2-3 | - | TRBV5-1 | TGCGCCAGCAGTAACCCAGATACGCAGTATTTT | CASSNPDTQYF
- | TRBJ2-7 | - | TRBV6-6 | TGTGCCAGCAGTGTACAGGGAATTGGGTACGAGCAGTACTTC | CASSVQGIGYEQYF
TRBD1 | TRBJ1-2 | - | TRBV11-3 | TGTGCCAGCAGCTACAGGGGGGCTGGCTACACCTTC | CASSYRGAGYTF
TRBD1 | TRBJ2-3 | few | TRBV10-2 | TGCGCCAGCAGGGGACAGGGGGTCGCAGATACGCAGTATTTT | CASRGQGVADTQYF
- | TRBJ2-1 | - | TRBV28 | TGTGCCAGCATCGGAAGCGACGCGGCGAGCTCCTACAATGAGCAGTTCTTC | CASIGSDAASSYNEQFF
- | TRBJ2-7 | - | TRBV12-2 | TGTGCAAGTCGCTTAGGGACTAGCGGGATCTACGAGCAGTACTTC | CASRLGTSGIYEQYF
- | TRBJ1-1 | - | TRBV18 | TGTGCCAGCTCACCATCTGCGAGGAGCACTGAAGCTTTCTTT | CASSPSARSTEAFF
TRBD1 | TRBJ1-4 | - | TRBV14 | TGTGCCAGCAGCCCCCGACAGGGGGGAAAACTGTTTTTT | CASSPRQGGKLFF
- | TRBJ2-7 | - | TRBV20-1 | TGCAGTCTTCGACAGAGCTACGAGCAGTACTTC | CSLRQSYEQYF
TRBD1 | TRBJ2-5 | - | TRBV5-5 | TGTGCCAGCAGCTTCGTTGGGACAGACGAGACCCAGTACTTC | CASSFVGTDETQYF
- | TRBJ1-2 | few | TRBV6-1 | TGTGCCAGCAGTGTGGAAGTATACTATGGCTACACCTTC | CASSVEVYYGYTF
- | TRBJ1-4 | - | TRBV10-1 | TGCGCCAGCAGCAAGGGACCTGGGGAAAAACTGTTTTTT | CASSKGPGEKLFF
- | TRBJ2-1 | - | TRBV28 | TGTGCCAGCGGCGGAAGTAAAGGGTCCTACAATGAGCAGTTCTTC | CASGGSKGSYNEQFF
TRBD2 | TRBJ2-3 | few | TRBV29-1 | TGCAGCGTTGAAGGGTTTGGGACGGGGACTAGCGGAAGCACAGATACGCAGTATTTT | CSVEGFGTGTSGSTDTQYF
- | TRBJ2-1 | - | TRBV2 | TGTGCCAGCAGTGAAGCAGAAAACAATGAGCAGTTCTTC | CASSEAENNEQFF
TRBD1 | TRBJ2-3 | once | TRBV29-1 | TGCAGCGTTCGGGACAGGGGGCGGACAGATACGCAGTATTTT | CSVRDRGRTDTQYF
- | TRBJ2-1 | - | TRBV28 | TGTGCCAGCAGTCTCGGGAGCTCCTACAATGAGCAGTTCTTC | CASSLGSSYNEQFF
TRBD2 | TRBJ2-5 | - | TRBV27 | TGTGCCAGCAGTTTATCAGGGACTAGCGGGATTAAAGAGACCCAGTACTTC | CASSLSGTSGIKETQYF
TRBD2 | TRBJ2-7 | - | TRBV10-3 | TGTGCCAGCCAGGGCAGGACTAGCTACGAGCAGTACTTC | CASQGRTSYEQYF
- | TRBJ2-2 | once | TRBV6-1 | TGTGCCACCAGGAGACCGATTACCGGGGAGCTGTTTTTT | CATRRPITGELFF
- | TRBJ2-6 | - | TRBV28 | TGTGCCAGCAGTTCATCGGACGCCTCTGGGGCCAACGTCCTGACTTTC | CASSSSDASGANVLTF
- | TRBJ1-2 | once | TRBV7-9 | TGTGCCAGCAGCTTGATTGGAGCCTATGGCTACACCTTC | CASSLIGAYGYTF
TRBD2 | TRBJ2-5 | - | TRBV7-2 | TGTGCCAGCAGCCCGGGGGGACTAGCGGTCCAAGAGACCCAGTACTTC | CASSPGGLAVQETQYF
- | TRBJ2-6 | - | TRBV6-5 | TGTGCCAGCAGATCAGGGAGCTCTGGGGCCAACGTCCTGACTTTC | CASRSGSSGANVLTF